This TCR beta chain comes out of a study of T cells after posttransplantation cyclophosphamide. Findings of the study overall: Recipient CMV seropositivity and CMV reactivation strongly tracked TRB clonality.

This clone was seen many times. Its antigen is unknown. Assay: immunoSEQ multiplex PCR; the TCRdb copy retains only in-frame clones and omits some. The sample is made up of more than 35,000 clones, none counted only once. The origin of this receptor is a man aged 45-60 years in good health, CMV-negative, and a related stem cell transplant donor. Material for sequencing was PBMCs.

DNA for the CDR3: TGTGCCAGCAGCCTACAGGGAGCCAACGAGCAGTACTTC. Translated: CASSLQGANEQYF. The chain uses TRBV27 and TRBJ2-7; TRBD1 is a possible D gene (6 bases). Trimming removed 6 bases from V and 5 bases from J, with 14 bases in between. In germline, CDR1 is MNHEY, CDR2 SMNVEV (reference sequence). CDR3 size: 13 residues.